One TCR beta chain is described in this entry. The J segment lost 4 bases and the V segment lost 1 base, leaving 10 bases of the junction unmatched. Germline V lookup: CDR1 SQVTM, CDR2 ANQGSEA. The CDR3 sequence is 16 residues long. The sample belongs to a study of blood T cell repertoires in COVID-19. Study details: From the United States, Italy and Spain came samples of acute and convalescent COVID-19.

TCRdb keeps only in-frame clones here, not all; method: immunoSEQ multiplex PCR. The data contain approximately 140,000 clones, 75% to 90% of them singletons. The sample was peripheral blood. V is TRBV29-1 and J is TRBJ2-5, with 9 bases lining up with TRBD1. The clonotype was recovered from a man between 60 and 75 years old with active or convalescent COVID-19. CDR3: CSVEGAGTGKRETQYF. DNA for the CDR3: TGCAGCGTTGAAGGTGCCGGGACAGGGAAAAGAGAGACCCAGTACTTC.